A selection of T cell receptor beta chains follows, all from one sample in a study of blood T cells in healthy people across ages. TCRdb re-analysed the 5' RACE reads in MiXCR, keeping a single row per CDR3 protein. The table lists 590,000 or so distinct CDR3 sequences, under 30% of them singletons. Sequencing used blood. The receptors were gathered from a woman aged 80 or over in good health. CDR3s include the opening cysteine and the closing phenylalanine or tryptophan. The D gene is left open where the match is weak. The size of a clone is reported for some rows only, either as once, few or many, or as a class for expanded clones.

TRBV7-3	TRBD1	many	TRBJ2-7	CASSWGQGSSYEQYF	TGTGCCAGCAGCTGGGGACAGGGGAGCTCCTACGAGCAGTACTTC
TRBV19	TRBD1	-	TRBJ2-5	CASTNRGTGQETQYF	TGTGCCAGTACCAATCGGGGGACAGGACAAGAGACCCAGTACTTC
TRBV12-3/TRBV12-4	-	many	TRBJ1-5	CASSTLEDQPQHF	TGTGCCAGCAGTACACTGGAGGATCAGCCCCAGCATTTT
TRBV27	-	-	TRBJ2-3	CASTLSRGYGDTQYF	TGTGCCAGCACCTTATCGAGAGGTTACGGGGATACGCAGTATTTT
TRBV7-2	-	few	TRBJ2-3	CASSRNLGDTQYF	TGTGCCAGCAGCCGCAATTTAGGAGATACGCAGTATTTT
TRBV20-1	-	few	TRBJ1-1	CSAEAMNTEAFF	TGCAGTGCAGAGGCAATGAACACTGAAGCTTTCTTT
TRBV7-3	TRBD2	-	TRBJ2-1	CDSSSNPPTSAINNEQFF	TGTGACAGCAGCTCGAACCCCCCTACTAGCGCGATAAACAATGAGCAGTTCTTC
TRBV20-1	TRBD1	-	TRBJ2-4	CSAKRDSLAKNIQYF	TGCAGTGCTAAACGGGACAGCCTAGCCAAAAACATTCAGTACTTC
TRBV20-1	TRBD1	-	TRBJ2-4	CSARLRTGDGQYF	TGCAGTGCTAGATTAAGGACAGGGGACGGTCAGTACTTC
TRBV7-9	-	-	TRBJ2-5	CASSPRPGLTVGEQYF	TGTGCCAGCAGCCCGCGACCGGGACTTACGGTTGGTGAGCAGTACTTC
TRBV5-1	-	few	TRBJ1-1	CASRTGVLGVVTEAFF	TGCGCCAGCAGGACAGGTGTGTTAGGGGTCGTCACTGAAGCTTTCTTT
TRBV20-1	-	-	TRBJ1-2	CSARERGRFNGYTF	TGCAGTGCTAGAGAGAGGGGCAGATTCAATGGCTACACCTTC
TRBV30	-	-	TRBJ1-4	CAWSVLPGGEKLFF	TGTGCCTGGAGTGTATTACCGGGGGGTGAAAAACTGTTTTTT
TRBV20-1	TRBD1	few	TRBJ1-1	CSARDRGYRGLEMNTEAFF	TGCAGTGCTAGAGATAGAGGTTACAGGGGGCTGGAAATGAACACTGAAGCTTTCTTT
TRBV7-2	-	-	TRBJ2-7	CASSDRTGRGPYEQYF	TGTGCCAGCAGCGACCGGACAGGGAGGGGCCCCTACGAGCAGTACTTC
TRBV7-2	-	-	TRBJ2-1	CASSLFALTYNEQFF	TGTGCCAGCAGCTTATTTGCCCTAACATACAATGAGCAGTTCTTC
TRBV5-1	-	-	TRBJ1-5	CASSEGPGQPQHF	TGCGCCAGCAGCGAGGGACCGGGCCAGCCCCAGCATTTT
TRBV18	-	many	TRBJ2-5	CASSPVDGRQYF	TGTGCCAGCTCACCTGTTGACGGACGGCAGTACTTC
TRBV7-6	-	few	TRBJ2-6	CASSPPLKSGANVLTF	TGTGCCAGCAGTCCTCCTCTTAAGTCTGGGGCCAACGTCCTGACTTTC
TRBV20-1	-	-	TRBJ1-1	CSAINAVIRGVRNTEAFF	TGCAGTGCTATTAATGCTGTAATACGGGGCGTAAGGAACACTGAAGCTTTCTTT
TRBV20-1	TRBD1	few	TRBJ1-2	CSASRRGQGSNGYTF	TGCAGTGCTTCAAGACGGGGACAGGGAAGTAATGGCTACACCTTC
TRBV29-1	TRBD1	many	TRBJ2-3	CSVEGGQGGTDTQYF	TGCAGCGTTGAGGGAGGACAGGGGGGAACAGATACGCAGTATTTT